Below are 8 T cell receptor beta chains sequenced from a single sample in a study of blood T cell repertoires in COVID-19. Repertoires were generated with immunoSEQ multiplex PCR, while TCRdb's copy carries only in-frame clones and drops some. In the table there are more than 45,000 clones, over 80% of which are singletons. Sample: peripheral blood. Receptors were obtained from a man aged 55 to 69 with acute or convalescent COVID-19.

The rearrangement links TRBV19 to TRBJ1-2; D unclear. From germline, CDR1 is LNHDA and CDR2 SQIVND (reference sequence). V was clipped by 4 bases and J by 6 bases, with 9 bases between them. This CDR3 has 12 amino acids. CDR3: CASSTRHDGYTF. DNA for the CDR3: TGTGCCAGTAGTACGAGACACGATGGCTACACCTTC.

The chain joins TRBV11-1 to TRBJ2-2; 8 bases fit TRBD2. CDR1 and CDR2 from the germline V gene are SGHAT and FQDESV (reference sequence). The V and J ends lost 2 bases and 4 bases, in that order; junction bases with no gene match: 6. The length of the CDR3 is 16 residues. DNA for the CDR3: TGTGCCAGCAGCTTATACGCGGGAGGCAGCACCGGGGAGCTGTTTTTT. Its translation: CASSLYAGGSTGELFF.

The chain links TRBV11-3 to TRBJ2-3, with D possibly TRBD2 on 7 matching bases. CDR1 and CDR2 (germline): SGHNT, YENEEA. V lost 0 bases and J lost 9, with 31 bases in between. The CDR3 has 20 residues. The CDR3 sequence is CASSLDSPFRGRASGVTQYF. The DNA of the CDR3 is TGTGCCAGCAGCTTAGATTCCCCCTTTAGGGGGAGGGCCAGTGGGGTAACGCAGTATTTT.

The chain has TRBV11-3 and TRBJ2-2; 9 nucleotides agree with TRBD2. The germline V gene has CDR1 SGHNT and CDR2 YENEEA. The CDR3 has 17 amino acids. With 4 bases clipped from V and 5 bases from J, the junction kept 11 bases outside the gene matches. The CDR3 sequence is CASSSGPLAGRTGELFF. CDR3 DNA sequence: TGTGCCAGCAGCTCCGGCCCTCTAGCGGGAAGGACCGGGGAGCTGTTTTTT.

V and J are TRBV5-5 and TRBJ2-2, with 9 bases that match TRBD1. Trimming removed 5 bases from V and 5 bases from J; junction bases left unmatched: 10. The CDR3 consists of 16 residues. CDR1 is SGHKS, CDR2 YYEKEE, per germline (reference sequence). For the CDR3, the DNA is TGTGCCAGCAGACCTTTACCGGGACAGGGAACCGGGGAGCTGTTTTTT. Its protein is CASRPLPGQGTGELFF.

This chain joins TRBV3-1 (or the pseudogene TRBV3-2) and TRBJ1-5; no reliable D call. The length of the CDR3 is 17 residues. With 4 bases removed from V and 0 bases from J, the gap between germline ends came to 16 bases. Germline V lookup: CDR1 LGHDT, CDR2 YNNKEL (reference sequence). The CDR3 loop reads CASSLRAGGVSNQPQHF. CDR3 DNA: TGTGCCAGCAGCCTACGGGCAGGCGGGGTTAGCAATCAGCCCCAGCATTTT.

The J gene is TRBJ1-2, the V gene TRBV7-6; 7 bases are shared with TRBD1. The CDR3 has 15 amino acids. V trimming: 3 bases; J trimming: 4 bases; junction bases outside the gene matches: 8. From germline, CDR1 is SGHVS and CDR2 FNYEAQ. The CDR3 coding sequence is TGTGCCAGCAGCTTCGGACAGGAACACGCCTATGGCTACACCTTC. Its translation: CASSFGQEHAYGYTF.

The chain couples TRBV7-3 to TRBJ2-3, with 13 bases identical to TRBD2. Losses at the gene ends were 6 bases for V and 4 bases for J; bases not matched to a gene: 7. Germline V lookup: CDR1 SGHTA, CDR2 FQGTGA. The CDR3 is 16 amino acids. The CDR3: CASSFGLAGDPDTQYF. The CDR3 nucleotides read TGTGCCAGCAGTTTTGGACTAGCGGGAGATCCAGATACGCAGTATTTT.